There are many counts of the clone carrying this TCR beta chain. Via MiXCR, TCRdb re-called the 5' RACE reads, giving one row per CDR3 protein. The table records approximately 90,000 distinct CDR3 sequences, approximately 12% of them present only once. The sample comes from a study of early T cells in non-severe SARS-CoV-2 infection. This CDR3 contains 14 residues. V lost 1 base and J lost 4, with 14 bases in between. Germline assignment: CDR1 DFQATT and CDR2 SNEGSKA (reference sequence). The TCR comes from an adult who was a healthcare worker with PCR-confirmed SARS-CoV-2 infection or an uninfected control (not recorded which). The chain has TRBV20-1 and TRBJ2-7; D might be TRBD1 or TRBD2, each matching 5 bases. The source material was whole blood, sampled at baseline. The CDR3, as DNA: TGCAGTGCTAGAGGGCCTTCGAGGGGTTACGAGCAGTACTTC. It specifies CSARGPSRGYEQYF.